The clone carrying this TCR beta chain was seen at least ten times. As yet, its antigen is unknown. This sample was taken from a study of T cell repertoires in cytomegalovirus infection. Study in general: CMV epitopes, recently identified HLA-C-restricted and well-studied HLA-B-restricted, were used.

General study points: HLA-C-restricted CMV-specific TCR beta clonotypes were dominant in the ex vivo response.

TCRdb ran MiXCR on the reads and lists one entry per CDR3 protein. The data show 250,000 to 300,000 distinct CDR3 sequences, under 25% seen once. Here the sequenced sample was cultured PBMCs, taken from culture after CMV antigen stimulation. The TCR comes from a human donor in good health (CMV status not recorded). Some clones in this sample may be carry-over from other donors' samples.

CDR3 sequence (DNA): TGTGCCAGCAGTGCCCCCGCGGGAAGCACAGATACGCAGTATTTT. Its protein product is CASSAPAGSTDTQYF. The rearrangement uses TRBV28 and TRBJ2-3, with a possible D match to TRBD2 (6 bases). Per germline, CDR1 MDHEN and CDR2 SYDVKM. V was clipped by 5 bases and J by 0 bases, with 12 bases between them. The CDR3 runs to 15 residues.